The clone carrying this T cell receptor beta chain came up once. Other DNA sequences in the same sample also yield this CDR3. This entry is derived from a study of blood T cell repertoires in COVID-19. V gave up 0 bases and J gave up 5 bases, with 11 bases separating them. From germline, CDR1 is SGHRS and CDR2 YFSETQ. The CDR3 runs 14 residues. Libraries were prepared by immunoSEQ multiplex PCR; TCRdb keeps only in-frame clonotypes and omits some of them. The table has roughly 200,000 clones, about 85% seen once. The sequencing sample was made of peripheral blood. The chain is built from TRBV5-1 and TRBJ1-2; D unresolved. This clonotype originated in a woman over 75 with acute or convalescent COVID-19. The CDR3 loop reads CASSLEGRRYGYTF. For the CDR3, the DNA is TGCGCCAGCAGCTTGGAAGGGCGGAGGTATGGCTACACCTTC.